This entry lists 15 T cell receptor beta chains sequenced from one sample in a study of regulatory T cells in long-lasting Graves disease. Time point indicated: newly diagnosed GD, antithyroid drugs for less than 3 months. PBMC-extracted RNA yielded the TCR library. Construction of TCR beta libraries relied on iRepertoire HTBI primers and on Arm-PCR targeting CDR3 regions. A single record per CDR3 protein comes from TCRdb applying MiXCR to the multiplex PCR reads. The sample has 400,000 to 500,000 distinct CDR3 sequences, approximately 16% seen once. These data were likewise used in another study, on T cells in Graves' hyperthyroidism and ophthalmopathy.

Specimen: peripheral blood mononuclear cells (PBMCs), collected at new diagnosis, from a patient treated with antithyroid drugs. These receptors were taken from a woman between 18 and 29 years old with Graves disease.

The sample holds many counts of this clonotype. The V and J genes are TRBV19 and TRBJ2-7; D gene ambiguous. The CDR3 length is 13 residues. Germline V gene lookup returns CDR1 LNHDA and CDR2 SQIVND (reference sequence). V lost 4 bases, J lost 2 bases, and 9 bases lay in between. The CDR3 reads CASSNTGAYEQYF. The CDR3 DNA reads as TGTGCCAGTAGTAACACCGGTGCCTACGAGCAGTACTTC.

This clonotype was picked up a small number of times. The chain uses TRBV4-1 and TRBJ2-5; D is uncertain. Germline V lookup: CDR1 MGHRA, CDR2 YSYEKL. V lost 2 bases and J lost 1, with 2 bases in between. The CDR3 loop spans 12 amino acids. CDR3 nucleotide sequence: TGCGCCAGCAGCCAAATCCAAGAGACCCAGTACTTC. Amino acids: CASSQIQETQYF.

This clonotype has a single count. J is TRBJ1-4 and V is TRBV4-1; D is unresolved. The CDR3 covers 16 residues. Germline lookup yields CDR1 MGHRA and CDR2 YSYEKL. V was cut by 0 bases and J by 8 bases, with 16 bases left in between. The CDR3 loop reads CASSQDFSQRREKLFF. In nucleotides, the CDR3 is TGCGCCAGCAGCCAAGATTTCAGCCAGAGAAGGGAAAAACTGTTTTTT.

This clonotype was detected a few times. CDR3: CSNSAGLAGLSYEQYF. CDR3 in DNA: TGCAGCAACTCAGCGGGACTAGCGGGACTCTCCTACGAGCAGTACTTC. The rearrangement uses TRBV20-1 and TRBJ2-7; 13 bases are a match to TRBD2. Germline V lookup: CDR1 DFQATT, CDR2 SNEGSKA (reference sequence). The CDR3 has 16 amino acids.

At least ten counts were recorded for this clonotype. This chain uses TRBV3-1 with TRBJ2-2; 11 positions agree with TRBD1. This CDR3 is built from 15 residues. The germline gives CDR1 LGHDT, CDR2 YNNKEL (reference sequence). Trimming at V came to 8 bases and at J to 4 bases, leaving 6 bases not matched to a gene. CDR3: CASSGTGGSTGELFF. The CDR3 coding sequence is TGTGCCAGCTCAGGGACAGGGGGTAGCACCGGGGAGCTGTTTTTT.

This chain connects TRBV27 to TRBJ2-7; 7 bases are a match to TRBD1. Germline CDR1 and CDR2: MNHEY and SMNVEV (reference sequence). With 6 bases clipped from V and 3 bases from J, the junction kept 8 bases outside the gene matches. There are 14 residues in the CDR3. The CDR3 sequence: CASRRGTANYEQYF. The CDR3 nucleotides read TGTGCCAGCAGACGAGGGACAGCCAACTACGAGCAGTACTTC.

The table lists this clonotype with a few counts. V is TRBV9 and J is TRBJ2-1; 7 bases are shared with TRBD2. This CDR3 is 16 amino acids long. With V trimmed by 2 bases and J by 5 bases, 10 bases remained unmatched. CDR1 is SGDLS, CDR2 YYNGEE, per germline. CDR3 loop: CASSVGLIPANNEQFF. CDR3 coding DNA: TGTGCCAGCAGCGTGGGACTAATTCCGGCAAACAATGAGCAGTTCTTC.

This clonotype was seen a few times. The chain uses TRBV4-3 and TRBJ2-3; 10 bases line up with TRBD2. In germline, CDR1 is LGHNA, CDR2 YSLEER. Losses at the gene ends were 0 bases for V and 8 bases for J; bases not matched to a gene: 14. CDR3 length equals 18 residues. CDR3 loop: CASSQEMEREGRGGTQYF. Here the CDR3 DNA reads TGCGCCAGCAGCCAAGAAATGGAGCGGGAGGGCCGGGGAGGTACGCAGTATTTT.

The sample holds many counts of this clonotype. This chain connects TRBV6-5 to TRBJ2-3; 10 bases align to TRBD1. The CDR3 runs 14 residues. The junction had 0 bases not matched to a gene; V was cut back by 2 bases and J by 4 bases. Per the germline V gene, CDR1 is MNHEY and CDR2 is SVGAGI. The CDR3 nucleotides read TGTGCCAGCAGTTACGGGACAGGGGCAGATACGCAGTATTTT. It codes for CASSYGTGADTQYF.

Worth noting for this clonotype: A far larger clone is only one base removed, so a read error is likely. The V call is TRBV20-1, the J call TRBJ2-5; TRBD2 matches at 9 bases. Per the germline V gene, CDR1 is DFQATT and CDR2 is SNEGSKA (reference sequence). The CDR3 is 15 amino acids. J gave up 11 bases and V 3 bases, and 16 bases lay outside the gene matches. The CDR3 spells CSARDLSGRLYGQYF. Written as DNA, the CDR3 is TGCAGTGCTAGGGACTTAAGCGGGAGGCTCTACGGGCAGTACTTC.

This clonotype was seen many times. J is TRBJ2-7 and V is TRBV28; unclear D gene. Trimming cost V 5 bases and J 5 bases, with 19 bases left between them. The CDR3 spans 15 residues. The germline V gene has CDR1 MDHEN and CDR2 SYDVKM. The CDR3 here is CASSERRVAMNEQYF. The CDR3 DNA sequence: TGTGCCAGCAGTGAAAGAAGGGTTGCGATGAACGAGCAGTACTTC.

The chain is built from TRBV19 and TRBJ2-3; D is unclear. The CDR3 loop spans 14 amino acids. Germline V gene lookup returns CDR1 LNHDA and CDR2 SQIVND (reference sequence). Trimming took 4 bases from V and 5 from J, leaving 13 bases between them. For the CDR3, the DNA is TGTGCCAGTAGTACTAACGGAATACTAGATACGCAGTATTTT. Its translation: CASSTNGILDTQYF.

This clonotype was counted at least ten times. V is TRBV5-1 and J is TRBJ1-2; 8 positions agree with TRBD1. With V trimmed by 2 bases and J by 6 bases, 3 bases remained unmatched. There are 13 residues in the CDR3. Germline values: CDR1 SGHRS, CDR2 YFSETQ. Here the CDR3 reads CASSFGQGNGYTF. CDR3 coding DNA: TGCGCCAGCAGCTTCGGACAGGGAAATGGCTACACCTTC.

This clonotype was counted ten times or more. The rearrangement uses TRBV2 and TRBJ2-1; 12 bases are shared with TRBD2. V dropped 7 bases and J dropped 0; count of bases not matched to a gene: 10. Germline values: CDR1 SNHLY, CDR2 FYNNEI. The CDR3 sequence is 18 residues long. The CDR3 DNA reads TGTGCCAGCAAAGGAAGGACTAGCGGGATGAGCTCCTACAATGAGCAGTTCTTC. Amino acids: CASKGRTSGMSSYNEQFF. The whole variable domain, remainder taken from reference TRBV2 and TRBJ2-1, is EPEVTQTPSHQVTQMGQEVILRCVPISNHLYFYWYRQILGQKVEFLVSFYNNEISEKSEIFDDQFSVERPDGSNFTLKIRSTKLEDSAMYFCASKGRTSGMSSYNEQFFGPGTRLTVL.

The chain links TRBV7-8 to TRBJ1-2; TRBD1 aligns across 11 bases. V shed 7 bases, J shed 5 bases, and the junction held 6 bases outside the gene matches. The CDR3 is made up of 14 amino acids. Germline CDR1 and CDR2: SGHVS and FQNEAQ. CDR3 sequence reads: CASTTGTGGYGYTF. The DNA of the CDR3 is TGTGCCAGCACCACCGGGACAGGGGGTTATGGCTACACCTTC.